This T cell receptor (beta chain) was sequenced during a study of blood T cell repertoires in COVID-19. Study context: The analysed material was cDNA or gDNA that came from T cells, B-cell-depleted T cells, or PBMCs.

V was cut by 1 base and J by 6 bases, with 15 bases left in between. CDR3 size: 15 residues. Looked up from germline, CDR1 is LGHDT and CDR2 is YNNKEL (reference sequence). In the source study's methods: Reference gene primer amplification gave nucleated cell count estimates. Profiled with immunoSEQ multiplex PCR; TCRdb holds only in-frame clones, not every one. V and J calls and clone size come straight from that table; D and trimming were deduced from the DNA. The sample yields about 180,000 clones, around 87% seen once. This clone came up once. The origin of this receptor is a man aged 35 to 55 with active or convalescent COVID-19. The rearrangement uses TRBV3-1 (or the pseudogene TRBV3-2) and TRBJ1-2, with a possible D match to TRBD1 (6 bases). What was sequenced was peripheral blood. For the CDR3, the DNA is TGTGCCAGCAGCCAAGCCGCAACAGGGAATGATGGCTACACCTTC. Translated, it gives CASSQAATGNDGYTF.